This TCR beta chain was captured by sequencing in a study of tumor T cells in aggressive B-cell lymphoma. The CDR3 is made up of 13 amino acids. Germline values: CDR1 SGHTA, CDR2 FQGNSA. The V and J ends lost 4 bases and 8 bases respectively, with 14 bases between them. Sequencing used immunoSEQ multiplex PCR; TCRdb keeps in-frame clones, though not all of them. This table has over 4,000 clones, approximately 87% appearing once. Sequenced material: tumor tissue. This chain links TRBV7-2 with TRBJ1-2; maybe TRBD1 (5 bases). This sequence originates from an adult with diffuse large B cell lymphoma. The CDR3 bases are TGTGCCAGCAGCTCCCGGGACTCCCTAGGCTACACCTTC. It specifies CASSSRDSLGYTF.